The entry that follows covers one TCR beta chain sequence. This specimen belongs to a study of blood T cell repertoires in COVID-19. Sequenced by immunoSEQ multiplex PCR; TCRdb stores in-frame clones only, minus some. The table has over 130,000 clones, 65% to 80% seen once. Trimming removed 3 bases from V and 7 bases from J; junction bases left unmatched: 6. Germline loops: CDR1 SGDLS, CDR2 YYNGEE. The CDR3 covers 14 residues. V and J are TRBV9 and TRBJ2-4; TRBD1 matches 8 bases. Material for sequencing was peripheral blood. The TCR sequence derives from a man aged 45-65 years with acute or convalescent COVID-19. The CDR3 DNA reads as TGTGCCAGCAGCGCCCCAGGGGGCGGGAACATTCAGTACTTC. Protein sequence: CASSAPGGGNIQYF.